Included here is one TCR beta chain sequence, with context. Its antigen is undetermined. The entry originates in a study of shared clonotypes between healthy human individuals. Study outcomes and limitations: Around 5.4% of naive CD4 clonotypes were common to a handful of donors. The study's rarefaction showed incomplete sorted-subset sequencing despite large depth. The study sampled only blood, and tissue repertoires likely differ.

Trimming removed 8 bases at V and 8 bases at J, with 9 bases between. Germline values: CDR1 MDHEN, CDR2 SYDVKM. The CDR3 runs 11 residues. It was into CD45RA+ naive and CD45RA-negative memory subsets that the CD4+ cells were split. Libraries were prepared by immunoSEQ multiplex PCR; TCRdb keeps only in-frame clonotypes and omits some of them. Here the sample spans about 660,000 clones, over 65% being singletons. J is TRBJ1-4 and V is TRBV28; D unclear. The receptor was derived from a woman between 25 and 40 years old in good health. Material: memory CD4+ T cells sorted from blood. Subset described: CD45RA-negative fraction. The CDR3 bases are TGTGCCAGCTCGCAGTCGGAAAAACTGTTTTTT. It is translated as CASSQSEKLFF.